The T cell receptor (beta chain) under discussion was sequenced for a study of blood T cell repertoires in COVID-19 (dated by TCRdb to 2020 to 2022). The study in broad terms: Collaborator samples came from the United States, Italy and Spain and covered acute and convalescent phases of COVID-19. The prospective study material was composed of cDNA or gDNA derived from T cells, B-cell-depleted T cells, or PBMCs. Subjects who had been exposed to COVID-19, were actively infected with it, or had recovered from it provided the deeply sampled blood TCRbeta repertoires that made up the dataset. A freely available public database, intended as a resource for researchers studying the immune response to SARS-CoV-2, is where the repertoires were released. Samples came from the ongoing ImmuneRACE study (first 160 participants) plus 1,254 subjects from 6 global collaborators. Nearly every sample came with metadata listing a de-identified subject ID, COVID-19 status, age in years and sex. Where available, HLA class I and class II types were taken from metadata supplied by the sample provider and were not determined by assay-based typing.

The immunoSEQ Assay, a bias-controlled multiplex PCR, was used to amplify TCRbeta CDR3 regions from genomic DNA. The authors' analysis ran thus. The number of nucleated cells in each sample was estimated from the amplification of reference gene primers within the assay. To quantify the absolute abundance of each unique TCRbeta CDR3 rearrangement, sequence reads were collapsed and filtered. For each sample, productive Simpson clonality was calculated by taking the square root of Simpson's diversity index across productive rearrangements. The table comes from immuneACCESS by way of TCRdb, which keeps in-frame sequences with V and J called. Part of the clones is missing from these tables; in studies checked, under half for an unresolved V gene and the rest for unknown reasons. That table furnishes V, J and clone size, whereas the DNA furnished D and trimming. The sample records about 290,000 clones, roughly 90% of which are singletons. Approximately 0.85% of the sample is in the top ten clones.

Another Seattle source contributed samples from volunteer blood donors who had recovered from COVID-19. Whole blood was collected in K2EDTA tubes by collaborating institutions according to the institutions' own protocols. For TCRbeta analysis, collaborators shipped samples as frozen whole blood, isolated PBMCs, or DNA extracted from either of those sample types. The paper's findings and limits, for the study overall: Clinical and demographic metadata were provided uncurated, with the amount varying by source and participant.

To note about this clone: This clone's antigen is unknown. One base away there is no much larger clone; base qualities are not given.

V drops 3 bases and J drops 2 bases, leaving 15 bases in between. CDR3 length: 15 amino acids, cysteine to phenylalanine. The retained sequence is limited to the CDR3, 45 bases, with the frame set at the first base. CDR1 and CDR2 (DFQATT, SNEGSKA) derive from the germline V gene (reference sequence). Sequencing used peripheral blood. The V and J genes are TRBV20-1 and TRBJ2-3, and possibly TRBD2, on 6 matching bases. The clonotype comes from a woman in her 40s who had recovered from COVID-19. The nucleotide sequence reads TGCAGTGCTAGTCGCGGCGGGACGCTCACAGATACGCAGTATTTT. This is translated as CSASRGGTLTDTQYF.